This T cell receptor (beta chain) is from a study of cytomegalovirus exposure and HLA in healthy donors. General observations from the study: Highly shared sequence variants in one cluster were likely a sequencing artifact. Associated with cytomegalovirus, according to the listing, were fewer than 200 TCR beta chains.

In germline, CDR1 is SEHNR, CDR2 FQNEAQ (reference sequence). The CDR3 sequence is 16 residues long. Trimming stripped 3 bases from V and 3 bases from J, with 18 bases between. The primer mix had 60 Vbeta and 13 Jbeta primers. Assay: immunoSEQ multiplex PCR; the TCRdb copy retains only in-frame clones and omits some. The sample includes roughly 170,000 clones, about 81% of them seen just once. A remark on this clone: Antigen: not known.

Sequenced: PBMCs. This TCR derives from a woman in her 30s in good health and CMV-seronegative. This chain joins TRBV7-9 and TRBJ2-7; perhaps TRBD2 as D (5 bases). The CDR3 region has the DNA TGTGCCAGCAGCTTTTTTGGCGCGGGCGGCGGCTACGAGCAGTACTTC. It encodes CASSFFGAGGGYEQYF.